Presented here are 20 T cell receptor beta chains from one specimen sequenced in a study of T cells in Graves' hyperthyroidism and ophthalmopathy. Amplification targeted TCR beta CDR3 regions from RNA transcripts. HTBI primers were used for first-round RT-PCR of the TCR CDR3. TCRdb reprocessed the multiplex PCR reads with MiXCR, giving one entry per CDR3 protein. The table includes a few hundred thousand distinct CDR3 sequences, 14% to 15% detected once. Sequences were obtained from blood. These receptors came from a woman aged 40 to 49 with Graves' hyperthyroidism that later progressed to Graves' ophthalmopathy.

The V call is TRBV4-1, the J call TRBJ1-2; 8 bases agree with TRBD1. In germline, CDR1 is MGHRA, CDR2 YSYEKL. The V and J ends lost 1 base and 0 bases, in that order; junction bases with no gene match: 13. The CDR3 covers 19 residues. The CDR3 region has the DNA TGCGCCAGCAGCCAAGGGAACCCGGGACAGGCATCCCCTAACTATGGCTACACCTTC. Amino acid sequence: CASSQGNPGQASPNYGYTF.

This clonotype was found many times. The chain is built from TRBV5-1 and TRBJ2-2; no firm D call. The CDR3 is made up of 14 amino acids. Trimming took 1 base from V and 3 from J, leaving 7 bases between them. The germline gives CDR1 SGHRS, CDR2 YFSETQ. CDR3 sequence: CASSLLSDTGELFF. CDR3 coding DNA: TGCGCCAGCAGCTTGCTGTCGGACACCGGGGAGCTGTTTTTT. The full variable domain, its missing parts supplied by reference TRBV5-1 and TRBJ2-2, is KAGVTQTPRYLIKTRGQQVTLSCSPISGHRSVSWYQQTPGQGLQFLFEYFSETQRNKGNFPGRFSGRQFSNSRSEMNVSTLELGDSALYLCASSLLSDTGELFFGEGSRLTVL.

This clonotype was picked up many times. The chain uses TRBV28 and TRBJ2-7, with D hard to call. Trimming took off 6 bases at V and 5 bases at J, with 23 bases between the two ends. CDR3 length: 16 amino acids. Germline CDR1 MDHEN, CDR2 SYDVKM. The CDR3 sequence: CASSFDPPANWNEQYF. CDR3 DNA sequence: TGTGCCAGCAGCTTCGACCCGCCTGCAAACTGGAACGAGCAGTACTTC.

This clonotype was counted many times. J is TRBJ2-1 and V is TRBV24-1; 13 bases map to TRBD2. The length of the CDR3 is 16 residues. V trimming: 10 bases; J trimming: 8 bases; junction bases outside the gene matches: 13. CDR1 and CDR2 (germline): KGHDR, SFDVKD. The CDR3 loop reads CATSGLAGPRGDEQFF. In DNA, the CDR3 is TGTGCCACTTCGGGACTAGCGGGACCTCGAGGCGATGAGCAGTTCTTC.

Ten or more counts support this clonotype. The CDR3 coding sequence is TGTGCCAGCGGCCGTCCCGGCGGGGCCAACGTCCTGACTTTC. Its translation: CASGRPGGANVLTF. V gene TRBV12-3 or TRBV12-4 combines with J gene TRBJ2-6; the D is unclear. The CDR3 contains 14 residues. Trimming pared 8 bases from V and 4 bases from J, leaving 12 bases between.

This clonotype came up many times. The chain joins TRBV19 to TRBJ2-3, with TRBD2 as a possible D gene (6 bases). Deletions cut 2 bases from V and 5 bases from J, with 20 bases between. CDR1 and CDR2 (germline): LNHDA, SQIVND (reference sequence). This CDR3 region has 17 residues. This chain's CDR3 is CASSISGLARVGDTQYF. CDR3 coding DNA: TGTGCCAGTAGTATATCGGGCCTAGCGAGAGTCGGAGATACGCAGTATTTT.

This clonotype is a singleton in its sample. J is TRBJ2-3 and V is TRBV25-1, with TRBD2 matching over 10 bases. With 4 bases clipped from V and 4 bases from J, the junction kept 5 bases outside the gene matches. CDR3 length equals 15 residues. CDR1 MGHDK and CDR2 SYGVNS come from the germline V gene. CDR3 sequence (DNA): TGTGCCAGCAGTGTCTCTAGCGGGGGCGCAGATACGCAGTATTTT. Protein product: CASSVSSGGADTQYF.

This clonotype was picked up many times. V and J are TRBV6-1 and TRBJ1-5, with D perhaps TRBD1 (6 bases). V dropped 10 bases and J dropped 2 bases, with 12 bases sitting between them. Germline CDR1 reads MNHNS; CDR2 reads SASEGT. This CDR3 region has 13 residues. The CDR3 DNA is TGTGCCACCCGGGGGGCTGGCAATCAGCCCCAGCATTTT. It is translated as CATRGAGNQPQHF.

This clonotype was counted a few times. Sequence at one end of the junction differs from germline and may be a read error. V is TRBV5-1 and J is TRBJ2-2, with a tentative D call TRBD1 (7 bases). The germline V gene encodes CDR1 SGHRS and CDR2 YFSETQ. This CDR3 is 15 amino acids long. For the CDR3, the DNA is TGCGCCAGCAGCTCGACAGGGTCGGGCACCGGGGGGCTGTTTTTT. Protein sequence: CASSSTGSGTGGLFF. Looking up the rest from reference TRBV5-1 and TRBJ2-2 gives the full variable domain: KAGVTQTPRYLIKTRGQQVTLSCSPISGHRSVSWYQQTPGQGLQFLFEYFSETQRNKGNFPGRFSGRQFSNSRSEMNVSTLELGDSALYLCASSSTGSGTGGLFFGEGSRLTVL.

This clonotype was detected many times. The rearrangement joins TRBV5-1 to TRBJ2-7; no definite D call. This CDR3 spans 16 amino acids. Trimming pared 2 bases from V and 5 bases from J, leaving 20 bases between. Germline V gene sequence: CDR1 SGHRS, CDR2 YFSETQ. CDR3 in amino acids: CASSFLPRAVPDEQYF. CDR3 nucleotide sequence: TGCGCCAGCAGCTTCCTCCCTCGTGCAGTCCCAGACGAGCAGTACTTC.

At least ten counts were recorded for this clonotype. CDR3 coding DNA: TGTGCCAGCAGCCAAGGTCCGGGGACCCAGTACTTC. Amino acid sequence: CASSQGPGTQYF. This sequence joins TRBV3-1 and TRBJ2-5; no firm D call. V shed 1 base and J shed 7 bases, with 7 bases lying between them. The CDR3 consists of 12 residues. Germline loops: CDR1 LGHDT, CDR2 YNNKEL (reference sequence).

This clonotype has ten or more counts. The V and J genes are TRBV9 and TRBJ2-1; possibly TRBD2 for D (6 bases). Germline V gene data show CDR1 as SGDLS and CDR2 as YYNGEE. The V end was cut by 0 bases, the J end by 0 bases, with 13 bases between. This CDR3 has 17 amino acids. CDR3 coding DNA: TGTGCCAGCAGCGTAGCCCTAGCGAGGAGCTCCTACAATGAGCAGTTCTTC. Residues: CASSVALARSSYNEQFF.

This clonotype appeared many times. The J gene is TRBJ2-3, the V gene TRBV11-2; D perhaps matches TRBD1 (7 bases). Germline V CDR1 and CDR2: SGHAT, FQNNGV. V was clipped by 4 bases and J by 3 bases, with 23 bases between them. The CDR3 runs to 18 residues. DNA of the CDR3: TGTGCCAGCAGCTCCTGGCCCCCCAGGGGGGTGCAAACAGATACGCAGTATTTT. It yields the protein CASSSWPPRGVQTDTQYF.

This clonotype was seen many times. This chain uses TRBV28 with TRBJ1-3; 9 bases line up with TRBD1. Looked up from germline, CDR1 is MDHEN and CDR2 is SYDVKM. CDR3 length equals 17 residues. The V gene end was trimmed by 7 bases and the J gene end by 4 bases; junction bases not matched to a gene: 14. The CDR3 reads CASTRPIYRGRGNTIYF. The DNA for the CDR3 is TGTGCCAGCACCCGTCCTATATACAGGGGGCGAGGAAACACCATATATTTT.

This clonotype was seen at least ten times. This chain uses TRBV2 with TRBJ2-7; maybe TRBD2 (6 bases). Germline assignment: CDR1 SNHLY and CDR2 FYNNEI. The ends were cut back, 6 bases at V and 1 base at J, with 10 bases in the middle. There are 13 residues in the CDR3. CDR3 sequence reads: CASRVADSYEQYF. The CDR3 DNA is TGTGCCAGCAGAGTAGCGGATTCCTACGAGCAGTACTTC.

The chain carries TRBV28 and TRBJ1-6; tentatively, D is TRBD1 (5 bases). Germline V gene data show CDR1 as MDHEN and CDR2 as SYDVKM. The ends were cut back, 6 bases at V and 0 bases at J, with 9 bases in the middle. The CDR3 is made up of 15 amino acids. The CDR3 sequence is CASSSRDSYNSPLHF. CDR3 DNA: TGTGCCAGCAGCTCCAGGGACTCCTATAATTCACCCCTCCACTTT.

This clonotype showed up many times. This chain links TRBV5-1 with TRBJ1-6; D may be TRBD1 (5 bases). The CDR3 has 17 residues. Germline V gene data show CDR1 as SGHRS and CDR2 as YFSETQ. V shed 0 bases and J shed 6 bases, with 16 bases lying between them. The CDR3 loop is CASSLVFTDRRNSPLHF. The CDR3 DNA sequence: TGCGCCAGCAGCTTGGTGTTCACCGACAGACGTAATTCACCCCTCCACTTT.

This clonotype has at least ten counts. The chain has TRBV5-1 and TRBJ1-1; D gene ambiguous. The germline V gene has CDR1 SGHRS and CDR2 YFSETQ. Trimming pared 1 base from V and 2 bases from J, leaving 12 bases between. There are 15 residues in the CDR3. The CDR3 bases are TGCGCCAGCAGCTTGCGTGGTCAGCTTAACACTGAAGCTTTCTTT. Its protein is CASSLRGQLNTEAFF.

This clonotype was recorded many times. V usage is TRBV10-2 and J usage is TRBJ2-6; 9 bases match TRBD2. V trimming: 4 bases; J trimming: 1 base; junction bases outside the gene matches: 14. This CDR3 region has 20 residues. Germline V gives CDR1 WSHSY, CDR2 SAAADI. The CDR3 nucleotides are TGCGCCAGCAGTGGAGGCACGGGCGGGAGGGCCGCGTCTGGGGCCAACGTCCTGACTTTC. It encodes CASSGGTGGRAASGANVLTF.

Many counts were recorded for this clonotype. The chain's CDR3 is CSAHREMNTEAFF. CDR3 DNA sequence: TGCAGTGCTCACAGGGAGATGAACACTGAAGCTTTCTTT. The chain has TRBV20-1 and TRBJ1-1, with D possibly being TRBD1 (6 bases). This CDR3 comprises 13 residues. Germline assignment: CDR1 DFQATT and CDR2 SNEGSKA (reference sequence). V was clipped by 5 bases and J by 0 bases, with 10 bases between them.